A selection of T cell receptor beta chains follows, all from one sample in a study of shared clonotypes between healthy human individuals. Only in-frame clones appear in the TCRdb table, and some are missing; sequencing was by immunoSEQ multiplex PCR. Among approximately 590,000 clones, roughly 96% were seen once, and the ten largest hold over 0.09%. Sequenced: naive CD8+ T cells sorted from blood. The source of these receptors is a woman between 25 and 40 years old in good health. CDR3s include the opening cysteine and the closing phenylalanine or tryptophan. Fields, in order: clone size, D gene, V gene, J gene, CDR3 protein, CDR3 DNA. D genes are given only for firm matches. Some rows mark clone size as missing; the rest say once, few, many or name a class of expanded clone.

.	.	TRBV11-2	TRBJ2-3	CASSLDRTDTQYF	TGTGCCAGCAGCTTAGACCGCACAGATACGCAGTATTTT
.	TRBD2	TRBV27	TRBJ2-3	CASSYTSGRATDTQYF	TGTGCCAGCAGTTATACTAGCGGGAGGGCCACAGATACGCAGTATTTT
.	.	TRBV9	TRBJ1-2	CASSLGLNYGYTF	TGTGCCAGCAGCCTTGGCCTTAACTATGGCTACACCTTC
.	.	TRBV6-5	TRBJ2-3	CASSQGGDGQYF	TGTGCCAGCAGTCAGGGTGGAGATGGGCAGTATTTT
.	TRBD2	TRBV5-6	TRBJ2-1	CASSLVETSGSEQFF	TGTGCCAGCAGCTTGGTTGAGACTAGCGGGAGCGAGCAGTTCTTC
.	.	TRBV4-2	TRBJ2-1	CASSPRRSGEQFF	TGTGCCAGCAGTCCGCGTAGATCGGGTGAGCAGTTCTTC
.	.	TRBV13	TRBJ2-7	CASSSHTGMGSYEQYF	TGTGCCAGCAGCTCCCACACAGGGATGGGATCCTACGAGCAGTACTTC
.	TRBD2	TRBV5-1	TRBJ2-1	CASSFSGGGNEQFF	TGCGCCAGCAGCTTTTCGGGAGGAGGTAATGAGCAGTTCTTC
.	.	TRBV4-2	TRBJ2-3	CASSQDERTTDTQYF	TGTGCCAGCAGCCAAGATGAGCGGACCACAGATACGCAGTATTTT
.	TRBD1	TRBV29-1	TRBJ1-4	CSVWGWTGDKGIEKLFF	TGCAGCGTCTGGGGTTGGACAGGGGATAAGGGCATTGAAAAACTGTTTTTT
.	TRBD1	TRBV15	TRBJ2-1	CATSRDRISSYNEQFF	TGTGCCACCAGCAGGGACAGGATAAGCTCCTACAATGAGCAGTTCTTC
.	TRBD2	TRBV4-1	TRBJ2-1	CASSHRGGTRMGYEQFF	TGCGCCAGCAGCCATAGAGGGGGGACTAGGATGGGTTATGAGCAGTTCTTC
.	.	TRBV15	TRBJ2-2	CATSRGDTGELFF	TGTGCCACCAGCAGAGGCGACACCGGGGAGCTGTTTTTT
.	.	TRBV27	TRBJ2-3	CASSERTGPDTQYF	TGTGCCAGCAGTGAAAGAACGGGGCCGGATACGCAGTATTTT
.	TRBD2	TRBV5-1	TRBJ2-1	CASSPLTSGNTVGNEQFF	TGCGCCAGCAGCCCCCTGACTAGCGGGAATACGGTCGGCAATGAGCAGTTCTTC
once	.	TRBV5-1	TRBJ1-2	CASSPRTANYGYTF	TGCGCCAGCAGCCCTCGGACAGCGAACTATGGCTACACCTTC
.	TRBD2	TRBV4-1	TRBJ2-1	CASSQRTSGISSYNEQFF	TGCGCCAGCAGCCAAAGGACTAGCGGGATTAGCTCCTACAATGAGCAGTTCTTC
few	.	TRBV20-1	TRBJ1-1	CSARDMVAFF	TGCAGTGCTAGAGACATGGTAGCTTTCTTT
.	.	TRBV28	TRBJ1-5	CASTWGVSNQPQHF	TGTGCCAGTACCTGGGGGGTTAGCAATCAGCCCCAGCATTTT
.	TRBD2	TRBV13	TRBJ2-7	CASSLGGTSGTYEQYF	TGTGCCAGCAGCTTAGGGGGGACTAGCGGGACTTACGAGCAGTACTTC
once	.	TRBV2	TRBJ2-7	CASSVEQGNEQYF	TGTGCCAGCAGTGTGGAACAGGGTAACGAGCAGTACTTC
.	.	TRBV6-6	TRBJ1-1	CASRVQDGTEAFF	TGTGCCAGCAGGGTCCAAGACGGGACTGAAGCTTTCTTT
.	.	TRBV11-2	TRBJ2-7	CASRGTGTETYEQYF	TGTGCCAGCAGAGGAACCGGGACGGAAACCTACGAGCAGTACTTC
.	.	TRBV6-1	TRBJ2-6	CASSELAGAANVLTF	TGTGCCAGCAGTGAATTGGCCGGTGCGGCCAACGTCCTGACTTTC
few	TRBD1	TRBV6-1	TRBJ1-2	CASSGLTGFYGYTF	TGTGCCAGCAGTGGGCTGACAGGGTTCTATGGCTACACCTTC
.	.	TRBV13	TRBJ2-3	CASSTHGQSSTDTQYF	TGTGCCAGCAGCACCCACGGACAGTCTAGCACAGATACGCAGTATTTT
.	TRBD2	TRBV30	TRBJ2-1	CALHVAGGIDEQFF	TGTGCCCTCCATGTGGCGGGGGGGATCGATGAGCAGTTCTTC
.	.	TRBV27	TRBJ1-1	CASKRGNTEAFF	TGTGCCAGCAAGAGGGGGAACACTGAAGCTTTCTTT
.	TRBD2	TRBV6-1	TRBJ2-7	CASRGLAGRGYEQYF	TGTGCCAGCAGGGGACTAGCGGGTCGGGGGTACGAGCAGTACTTC
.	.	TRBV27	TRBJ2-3	CASSTLVTDTQYF	TGTGCCAGCAGTACCCTGGTTACAGATACGCAGTATTTT
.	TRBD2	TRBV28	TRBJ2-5	CASSLGLARQETQYF	TGTGCCAGCAGTTTGGGACTAGCGCGACAAGAGACCCAGTACTTC
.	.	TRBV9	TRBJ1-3	CASGSSGNTIYF	TGTGCCAGTGGGTCTTCTGGAAACACCATATATTTT
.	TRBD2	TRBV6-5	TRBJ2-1	CASSGLAAHNEQFF	TGTGCCAGCAGCGGACTAGCGGCTCACAATGAGCAGTTCTTC
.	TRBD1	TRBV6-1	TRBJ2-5	CASSRDRQETQYF	TGTGCCAGCAGCCGGGACAGGCAAGAGACCCAGTACTTC
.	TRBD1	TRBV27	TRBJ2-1	CASSLMPGQGPHEQFF	TGTGCCAGCAGTTTAATGCCGGGACAGGGGCCCCATGAGCAGTTCTTC
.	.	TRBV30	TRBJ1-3	CASGGGNTIYF	TGTGCCTCGGGGGGTGGAAACACCATATATTTT
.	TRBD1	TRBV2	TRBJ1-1	CASAPGTGYTEAFF	TGTGCCAGCGCCCCCGGGACAGGGTACACTGAAGCTTTCTTT
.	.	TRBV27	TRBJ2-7	CASSLSPRSYEQYF	TGTGCCAGCAGTTTATCCCCCAGGTCCTACGAGCAGTACTTC
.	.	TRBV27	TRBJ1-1	CASSLRVYGEGTEAFF	TGTGCCAGCAGTTTAAGGGTTTACGGGGAGGGCACTGAAGCTTTCTTT
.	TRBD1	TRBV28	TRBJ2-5	CASSLLQPGQELSDQETQYF	TGTGCCAGCAGTCTCCTGCAACCGGGACAGGAACTTTCGGACCAAGAGACCCAGTACTTC
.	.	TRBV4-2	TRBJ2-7	CASSQVPGGEEGYEQYF	TGTGCCAGCAGCCAAGTTCCGGGCGGGGAGGAAGGCTACGAGCAGTACTTC
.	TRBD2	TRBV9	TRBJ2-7	CASSVSSGSYEQYF	TGTGCCAGCAGCGTATCTAGCGGGAGTTACGAGCAGTACTTC
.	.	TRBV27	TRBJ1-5	CASSLGLYSNQPQHF	TGTGCCAGCAGCCTGGGGCTTTATAGCAATCAGCCCCAGCATTTT
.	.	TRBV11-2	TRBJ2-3	CASIRSFSTDTQYF	TGTGCCAGCATCAGGTCCTTTAGCACAGATACGCAGTATTTT
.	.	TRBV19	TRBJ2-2	CASSILPGTGELFF	TGTGCCAGTAGTATCCTACCAGGGACCGGGGAGCTGTTTTTT
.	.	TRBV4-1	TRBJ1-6	CASSQERSSPLHF	TGCGCCAGCAGCCAAGAGCGTAGTTCACCCCTCCACTTT
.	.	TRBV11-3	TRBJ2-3	CASSLANTDTQYF	TGTGCCAGCAGCTTGGCGAACACAGATACGCAGTATTTT
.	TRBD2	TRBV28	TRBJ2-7	CASSEVGLAGVSYEQYF	TGTGCCAGCAGCGAAGTGGGGCTAGCGGGAGTGTCTTACGAGCAGTACTTC
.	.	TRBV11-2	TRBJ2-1	CASSVRGGHNEQFF	TGTGCCAGCAGCGTCAGGGGGGGTCACAATGAGCAGTTCTTC
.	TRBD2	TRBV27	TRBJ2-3	CASSWTSGTDTQYF	TGTGCCAGCAGTTGGACTAGCGGCACAGATACGCAGTATTTT
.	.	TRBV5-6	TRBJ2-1	CASSLFSSPYEQFF	TGTGCCAGCAGCTTGTTCTCCAGCCCCTATGAGCAGTTCTTC
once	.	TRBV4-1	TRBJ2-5	CASSQDPRETQYF	TGCGCCAGCAGCCAAGACCCGCGGGAGACCCAGTACTTC
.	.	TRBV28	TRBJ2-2	CASSLWSQPGELFF	TGTGCCAGCAGTTTATGGTCCCAACCCGGGGAGCTGTTTTTT
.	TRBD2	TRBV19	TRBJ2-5	CASSIRGEEREREETQYF	TGTGCCAGTAGTATACGTGGAGAGGAGCGGGAGAGGGAAGAGACCCAGTACTTC
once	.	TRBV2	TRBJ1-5	CASSDGYTINQPQHF	TGTGCCAGCAGTGACGGGTATACGATCAATCAGCCCCAGCATTTT
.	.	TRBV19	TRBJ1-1	CASSIGVGLLNTEAFF	TGTGCCAGTAGTATAGGTGTAGGGTTGCTGAACACTGAAGCTTTCTTT
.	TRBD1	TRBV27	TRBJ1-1	CASSLGPGTGDWGEAFF	TGTGCCAGCAGTTTGGGACCTGGGACAGGGGATTGGGGTGAAGCTTTCTTT
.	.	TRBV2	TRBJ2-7	CASSEAGATGYYEQYF	TGTGCCAGCAGTGAAGCGGGAGCCACGGGCTACTACGAGCAGTACTTC